The 22 T cell receptor beta chains below all came from one sample that was sequenced in a study of blood T cell repertoires in COVID-19. Profiling relied on immunoSEQ multiplex PCR, and the TCRdb table lists in-frame clones only, not all of them. The table lists around 130,000 clones, over 80% of them singletons. Sequencing was carried out using PBMCs or T cells enriched from blood (not recorded which). The receptors originated from a woman aged 25 to 39 who had recovered from COVID-19.

V is TRBV6-1 and J is TRBJ1-4; D is unclear. The CDR3 runs 15 residues. The V end lost 0 bases, the J end lost 8 bases, and 13 bases lay between the germline ends. Germline V gene data show CDR1 as MNHNS and CDR2 as SASEGT. CDR3 residues: CASSEASGGNEKLFF. CDR3 bases: TGTGCCAGCAGTGAAGCGTCAGGTGGCAACGAAAAACTGTTTTTT.

The chain joins TRBV18 to TRBJ2-5; tentatively, D is TRBD1 (6 bases). This CDR3 is built from 14 residues. With 3 bases removed from V and 6 bases from J, the gap between germline ends came to 14 bases. CDR1 is KGHSH and CDR2 is LQKENI in the germline V gene. This chain's CDR3 is CASSPGRQGQTQYF. DNA for the CDR3: TGTGCCAGCTCACCCGGCCGGCAGGGGCAGACCCAGTACTTC.

V and J are TRBV10-3 and TRBJ2-2, with 13 bases identical to TRBD2. V was clipped by 5 bases and J by 5 bases; unmatched bases: 8. The CDR3 is 17 amino acids. Germline CDR1 reads ENHRY; CDR2 reads SYGVKD. The CDR3 reads CAISPGTSGAETGELFF. The DNA of the CDR3 is TGTGCCATCAGTCCCGGGACTAGCGGGGCGGAGACCGGGGAGCTGTTTTTT.

V gene TRBV7-9 combines with J gene TRBJ1-2; maybe TRBD1 (6 bases). This CDR3 is 14 amino acids long. Trimming cost V 1 base and J 7 bases, with 13 bases left between them. Germline CDR1 and CDR2: SEHNR and FQNEAQ (reference sequence). Here the CDR3 reads CASSLELQGIGYTF. For the CDR3, the DNA is TGTGCCAGCAGCTTAGAATTACAGGGTATTGGCTACACCTTC.

V and J are TRBV11-3 and TRBJ1-4; possibly TRBD1 for D (6 bases). Per germline, CDR1 SGHNT and CDR2 YENEEA. Trimming left V 4 bases short and J 7 bases short, with 19 bases between. This CDR3 has 16 residues. CDR3: CASSSKVGGGGEKLFF. CDR3 nucleotides: TGTGCCAGCAGCTCGAAGGTGGGGGGCGGGGGTGAAAAACTGTTTTTT.

The rearrangement links TRBV27 to TRBJ1-5, with D perhaps TRBD1 (5 bases). The CDR3 is made up of 15 amino acids. The ends were cut back, 4 bases at V and 4 bases at J, with 14 bases in the middle. Germline CDR1 MNHEY, CDR2 SMNVEV (reference sequence). The CDR3 is CASSSRDGGNQPQHF. The CDR3 DNA follows: TGTGCCAGCAGTTCCCGGGACGGGGGGAATCAGCCCCAGCATTTT.

The chain couples TRBV11-3 to TRBJ2-7, with TRBD2 as a possible D gene (5 bases). The CDR3 runs 13 residues. V was clipped by 3 bases and J by 5 bases, with 11 bases between them. Germline CDR1 and CDR2: SGHNT and YENEEA. CDR3 bases: TGTGCCAGCAGCTTTAACCCCGGGGACGAGCAGTACTTC. Protein product: CASSFNPGDEQYF.

V and J are TRBV21-1 and TRBJ2-7; TRBD2, the table's D call, was not compared with the DNA. TRBV21-1 is annotated as a pseudogene. The CDR3 has 13 residues. CDR3 residues: CASTGTSGNEQYF. CDR3 nucleotide sequence: TGTGCCAGCACCGGGACTAGCGGGAACGAGCAGTACTTC.

The chain is built from TRBV6-4 and TRBJ1-3; 10 positions match TRBD1. CDR3 length: 19 amino acids. Germline-derived CDR1 and CDR2 are MRHNA and SNTAGT. V shed 0 bases and J 2 bases; nucleotides not matched to a gene: 10. CDR3 loop: CASSDSRGDRGVAGNTIYF. Written as DNA, the CDR3 is TGTGCCAGCAGTGACTCTAGAGGGGACAGGGGAGTTGCTGGAAACACCATATATTTT.

This chain joins TRBV28 and TRBJ2-7, with 9 bases aligning to TRBD1. The CDR3 consists of 18 residues. CDR1 is MDHEN, CDR2 SYDVKM, per germline. The J segment lost 1 base and the V segment lost 0 bases, leaving 10 bases of the junction unmatched. The CDR3 DNA reads TGTGCCAGCAGTTTATGGAGCCTCAGACAGGGGGGTTCCTACGAGCAGTACTTC. Its translation is CASSLWSLRQGGSYEQYF.

The V and J genes are TRBV7-3 and TRBJ1-1; D is unresolved. CDR3 size: 13 residues. Per germline, CDR1 SGHTA and CDR2 FQGTGA. Trimming stripped 1 base from V and 4 bases from J, with 7 bases between. Here the CDR3 DNA reads TGTGCCAGCAGCTTAATTATCGGCACTGAAGCTTTCTTT. This gives the protein CASSLIIGTEAFF.

The chain is built from TRBV7-8 and TRBJ2-2; 8 bases are a match to TRBD2. J was trimmed by 4 bases and V by 7 bases; bases with no gene match: 8. The CDR3 extends over 15 amino acids. The germline V gene has CDR1 SGHVS and CDR2 FQNEAQ. CDR3 sequence: CASTFRGGRTGELFF. The CDR3, as DNA: TGTGCCAGCACCTTTCGGGGGGGGCGCACCGGGGAGCTGTTTTTT.

This clone was observed a single time. V is TRBV7-9 and J is TRBJ2-5; 14 nucleotides line up with TRBD2. The CDR3 loop spans 18 amino acids. CDR1 and CDR2 from the germline V gene are SEHNR and FQNEAQ (reference sequence). With 5 bases clipped from V and 5 bases from J, the junction kept 13 bases outside the gene matches. For the CDR3, the DNA is TGTGCCAGCAGCAGCCCCGGGACTAGCGGGAGCTTTCTCGAGACCCAGTACTTC. This translates into CASSSPGTSGSFLETQYF.

V gene TRBV5-4 combines with J gene TRBJ1-4, with 8 bases lining up with TRBD1. Per germline, CDR1 SGHNT and CDR2 YYREEE (reference sequence). The junction had 6 bases not matched to a gene; V was cut back by 3 bases and J by 8 bases. The CDR3 covers 14 residues. This chain's CDR3 is CASSSGGAWEKLFF. The DNA of the CDR3 is TGTGCCAGCAGCTCAGGGGGCGCGTGGGAAAAACTGTTTTTT.

The chain links TRBV7-2 to TRBJ2-1, with D unresolved. V lost 5 bases and J lost 0, with 11 bases in between. The CDR3 extends over 15 amino acids. Germline assignment: CDR1 SGHTA and CDR2 FQGNSA. CDR3 residues: CASSKSRSSYNEQFF. CDR3 coding DNA: TGTGCCAGCAGCAAGTCGAGGAGCTCCTACAATGAGCAGTTCTTC. The full variable domain, rest sourced from reference TRBV7-2 and TRBJ2-1, is GAGVSQSPSNKVTEKGKDVELRCDPISGHTALYWYRQSLGQGLEFLIYFQGNSAPDKSGLPSDRFSAERTGGSVSTLTIQRTQQEDSAVYLCASSKSRSSYNEQFFGPGTRLTVL.

The chain uses TRBV5-1 and TRBJ1-6; 9 nucleotides match TRBD1. The CDR3 has 15 residues. Germline CDR1 reads SGHRS; CDR2 reads YFSETQ. The trim removed 4 bases at V and 7 bases at J, leaving 6 bases unmatched. Written as DNA, the CDR3 is TGCGCCAGCAGCACAGGGACAGGGTCGAATTCACCCCTCCACTTT. Its translation is CASSTGTGSNSPLHF.

This clone was counted only a few times. The CDR3 DNA reads as TGTGCCAGCTCACCGACGACAGGAAACTATGGCTACACCTTC. It is translated as CASSPTTGNYGYTF. V and J are TRBV18 and TRBJ1-2; D might be TRBD1 (6 bases). Germline V gene sequence: CDR1 KGHSH, CDR2 LQKENI. CDR3 length equals 14 residues. Trimming took off 3 bases at V and 2 bases at J, with 10 bases between the two ends. Drawing the rest from reference TRBV18 and TRBJ1-2, the complete variable domain is NAGVMQNPRHLVRRRGQEARLRCSPMKGHSHVYWYRQLPEEGLKFMVYLQKENIIDESGMPKERFSAEFPKEGPSILRIQQVVRGDSAAYFCASSPTTGNYGYTFGSGTRLTVV.

This clone was seen just once. This chain connects TRBV6-2 or TRBV6-3 to TRBJ1-1; 9 bases line up with TRBD1. Unmatched junction bases numbered 6, after V lost 2 bases and J lost 5 bases. Germline values: CDR1 MNHEY, CDR2 SVGEGT. There are 15 residues in the CDR3. The CDR3 DNA is TGTGCCAGCAGTTACCACAGGGGGCTGGGGACTGAAGCTTTCTTT. This translates into CASSYHRGLGTEAFF.

The chain is built from TRBV3-1 (or the pseudogene TRBV3-2) and TRBJ2-5, with 14 bases aligning to TRBD2. CDR3 length: 16 amino acids. Germline loops: CDR1 LGHDT, CDR2 YNNKEL (reference sequence). J lost 7 bases, V lost 1 base, and 5 bases had no gene match. The CDR3 nucleotides are TGTGCCAGCAGCCAAGCCGGGACTAGCGGGAGTGGGACCCAGTACTTC. Translating it yields CASSQAGTSGSGTQYF.

This clone was recorded only once. Here the CDR3 reads CASSSIEGARDTGELFF. CDR3 DNA: TGTGCCAGCAGTTCGATCGAGGGGGCGCGGGACACCGGGGAGCTGTTTTTT. J is TRBJ2-2 and V is TRBV28, with 7 bases aligning to TRBD1. The germline V gene encodes CDR1 MDHEN and CDR2 SYDVKM. J gave up 3 bases and V 4 bases, and 11 bases lay outside the gene matches. The CDR3 has 17 residues.

DNA of the CDR3: TGCGCCAGCAGCCGGCAGGGGGCTGGGAACACTGAAGCTTTCTTT. Its translation is CASSRQGAGNTEAFF. The chain recombines TRBV5-1 with TRBJ1-1, with 8 bases fitting TRBD1. This CDR3 has 15 amino acids. Germline CDR1 SGHRS, CDR2 YFSETQ. Germline trimming cut 4 bases from V and 1 base from J; bases unmatched to any gene: 6.

The chain couples TRBV6-5 to TRBJ2-3; TRBD2 agrees at 7 bases. There are 16 residues in the CDR3. Germline trimming cut 2 bases from V and 0 bases from J; bases unmatched to any gene: 5. Germline values: CDR1 MNHEY, CDR2 SVGAGI. The CDR3 nucleotides read TGTGCCAGCAGTTACGGGCGGGAGAATAGCACAGATACGCAGTATTTT. This translates into CASSYGRENSTDTQYF.